Following are 28 T cell receptor beta chains from one sample sequenced in a study of T cell repertoires in cytomegalovirus infection. TCRdb called the reads again in MiXCR, with one record for every CDR3 protein. The table has about 180,000 distinct CDR3 sequences, about a sixth seen once. Sequencing was carried out using CD8+ T cells from PBMCs. The receptors were sampled from a human donor in good health (CMV status not recorded). Some clones in this sample may be carry-over from other donors' samples.

J is TRBJ2-7 and V is TRBV6-2 or TRBV6-3; TRBD1 aligns across 9 bases. With 3 bases clipped from V and 0 bases from J, the junction kept 15 bases outside the gene matches. Per germline, CDR1 MNHEY and CDR2 SVGEGT. The length of the CDR3 is 19 residues. The CDR3 DNA sequence: TGTGCCAGCAGTTATTCCGGGACAGGGCTTACGCCCTCCTCCTACGAGCAGTACTTC. Its protein product is CASSYSGTGLTPSSYEQYF.

The chain couples TRBV13 to TRBJ2-7; 8 bases map to TRBD1. The CDR3 loop spans 13 amino acids. Losses at the gene ends were 4 bases for V and 5 bases for J; bases not matched to a gene: 4. Germline CDR1 reads PRHDT; CDR2 reads FYEKMQ (reference sequence). The CDR3 protein is CASSSQGVNEQYF. The DNA for the CDR3 is TGTGCCAGCAGCTCACAGGGGGTCAACGAGCAGTACTTC. The full variable domain, its missing parts supplied by reference TRBV13 and TRBJ2-7, is AAGVIQSPRHLIKEKRETATLKCYPIPRHDTVYWYQQGPGQDPQFLISFYEKMQSDKGSIPDRFSAQQFSDYHSELNMSSLELGDSALYFCASSSQGVNEQYFGPGTRLTVT.

The V call is TRBV12-3 or TRBV12-4, the J call TRBJ1-1; TRBD1 agrees at 10 bases. J was trimmed by 1 base and V by 7 bases; bases with no gene match: 15. CDR3 size: 18 residues. The CDR3: CASKRRMGQGFSNTEAFF. CDR3 sequence (DNA): TGTGCCAGCAAGAGGCGAATGGGACAGGGGTTTTCGAACACTGAAGCTTTCTTT.

This clonotype was counted only a few times. CDR3 sequence reads: CASSAKGAGTEAFF. The DNA for the CDR3 is TGCGCCAGCAGCGCCAAAGGGGCTGGGACTGAAGCTTTCTTT. The chain joins TRBV5-1 to TRBJ1-1, with D possibly being TRBD1 (5 bases). Germline loops: CDR1 SGHRS, CDR2 YFSETQ. The V end lost 4 bases, the J end lost 5 bases, and 15 bases lay between the germline ends. CDR3 length: 14 amino acids.

This rearrangement joins TRBV6-6 to TRBJ1-4, with D tentatively TRBD1 (5 bases). The CDR3 has 14 residues. Germline V gene sequence: CDR1 MNHNY, CDR2 SVGAGI (reference sequence). V dropped 4 bases and J dropped 8 bases, with 14 bases sitting between them. CDR3 residues: CASSSPGTYEKLFF. CDR3 DNA sequence: TGTGCCAGCAGTTCCCCCGGGACTTACGAAAAACTGTTTTTT.

The chain joins TRBV2 to TRBJ1-3, with 8 bases that match TRBD1. Germline assignment: CDR1 SNHLY and CDR2 FYNNEI. V was pared by 6 bases and J by 3 bases, with 4 bases of the junction left unmatched. This CDR3 spans 14 amino acids. Here the CDR3 DNA reads TGTGCCAGCAGGGATGACAGGGGTGGAAACACCATATATTTT. Its protein is CASRDDRGGNTIYF.

CDR3 in DNA: TGCGCCAGCACCAAAGGACAGGGCGGGCAGCCCCAGCATTTT. Translating it yields CASTKGQGGQPQHF. The V gene is TRBV4-1, the J gene TRBJ1-5; TRBD1 matches at 8 bases. The J segment lost 7 bases and the V segment lost 7 bases, leaving 9 bases of the junction unmatched. This CDR3 is built from 14 residues. The germline gives CDR1 MGHRA, CDR2 YSYEKL.

V usage is TRBV7-8 and J usage is TRBJ2-1, with D possibly TRBD2 on 6 matching bases. Germline values: CDR1 SGHVS, CDR2 FQNEAQ. V was pared by 3 bases and J by 8 bases, with 14 bases between. The CDR3 length is 14 residues. CDR3 bases: TGTGCCAGCAGCTTGGGGGGAAGGGAGGATGAGCAGTTCTTC. The encoded protein is CASSLGGREDEQFF. Full variable domain (missing parts from reference TRBV7-8 and TRBJ2-1): GAGVSQSPRYKVAKRGQDVALRCDPISGHVSLFWYQQALGQGPEFLTYFQNEAQLDKSGLPSDRFFAERPEGSVSTLKIQRTQQEDSAVYLCASSLGGREDEQFFGPGTRLTVL.

This clonotype showed up just a few times. The V gene is TRBV7-8, the J gene TRBJ1-6; 8 positions agree with TRBD1. The germline gives CDR1 SGHVS, CDR2 FQNEAQ. The CDR3 extends over 19 amino acids. The trim removed 2 bases at V and 0 bases at J, leaving 9 bases unmatched. DNA of the CDR3: TGTGCCAGCAGCTTACGACAGGGGACACTTGGCTCCTATAATTCACCCCTCCACTTT. Residues: CASSLRQGTLGSYNSPLHF.

The V call is TRBV20-1, the J call TRBJ2-3; 8 bases are shared with TRBD2. This CDR3 has 16 residues. Germline-derived CDR1 and CDR2 are DFQATT and SNEGSKA (reference sequence). Germline trimming cut 3 bases from V and 2 bases from J; bases unmatched to any gene: 10. CDR3 sequence (DNA): TGCAGTGCTAGCTCGGGGGGGCCGGGGGCCACAGATACGCAGTATTTT. Its translation is CSASSGGPGATDTQYF.

This clonotype was counted a few times. V is TRBV6-2 or TRBV6-3 and J is TRBJ1-4; no definite D call. Trimming cost V 2 bases and J 0 bases, with 7 bases left between them. This CDR3 contains 15 residues. CDR1 and CDR2 from the germline V gene are MNHEY and SVGEGT. CDR3 bases: TGTGCCAGCAGTTACCGGGCTGCAACTAATGAAAAACTGTTTTTT. The encoded protein is CASSYRAATNEKLFF.

This clonotype was seen a single time. This sequence joins TRBV6-1 and TRBJ2-7; TRBD1 might be the D (5 bases). V was shortened by 3 bases and J by 7 bases, with 7 bases between the two germline ends. The CDR3 is 11 residues long. Germline values: CDR1 MNHNS, CDR2 SASEGT. The CDR3 DNA is TGTGCCAGCAGTGAGGGGCTTGAGCAGTACTTC. Protein sequence: CASSEGLEQYF.

The V call is TRBV7-2, the J call TRBJ2-5; 11 bases match TRBD2. The CDR3 consists of 15 residues. Germline loops: CDR1 SGHTA, CDR2 FQGNSA. V lost 5 bases to trimming and J lost 5 bases; unmatched junction nucleotides: 7. The CDR3 spells CASSPLGLAGETQYF. In DNA form, the CDR3 reads TGTGCCAGCAGCCCTCTAGGACTAGCGGGCGAGACCCAGTACTTC.

The V gene is TRBV11-2, the J gene TRBJ2-7; no firm D call. The CDR3 has 12 amino acids. Germline V CDR1 and CDR2: SGHAT, FQNNGV. The germline V and J ends were trimmed by 3 bases and 7 bases, with 10 bases remaining between them. CDR3 DNA sequence: TGTGCCAGCAGCTTGGAATGGGCAGAGCAGTACTTC. Its protein product is CASSLEWAEQYF.

This clonotype has just a few counts. The gene calls are TRBV4-3 and TRBJ1-1; no reliable D call. Germline CDR1 reads LGHNA; CDR2 reads YSLEER. Trimming shortened V by 0 bases and J by 4 bases, and 15 bases separated the two germline ends. The CDR3 covers 16 residues. CDR3 coding DNA: TGCGCCAGCAGCCAAGATTCGTGGAGTCATGCCACTGAAGCTTTCTTT. Its protein is CASSQDSWSHATEAFF.

The V gene is TRBV7-2, the J gene TRBJ2-7, with a possible D match to TRBD1 (6 bases). CDR1 and CDR2 from the germline V gene are SGHTA and FQGNSA. The CDR3 totals 17 residues. Trimming removed 0 bases from V and 5 bases from J, with 20 bases in between. CDR3 bases: TGTGCCAGCAGCTTAGCGGACAGTACCTTCATCCTACACGAGCAGTACTTC. It encodes CASSLADSTFILHEQYF. The entire variable domain, with the rest obtained from reference TRBV7-2 and TRBJ2-7, is as follows: GAGVSQSPSNKVTEKGKDVELRCDPISGHTALYWYRQSLGQGLEFLIYFQGNSAPDKSGLPSDRFSAERTGGSVSTLTIQRTQQEDSAVYLCASSLADSTFILHEQYFGPGTRLTVT.

This clonotype was seen a handful of times. The chain combines TRBV28 with TRBJ1-2, with 9 bases lining up with TRBD1. Looked up from germline, CDR1 is MDHEN and CDR2 is SYDVKM. V lost 3 bases, J lost 4 bases, and 6 bases stayed unmatched. The CDR3 length is 15 residues. This CDR3 is CASSFLDRGTYGYTF. The CDR3 coding sequence is TGTGCCAGCAGTTTTCTGGACAGGGGAACCTATGGCTACACCTTC.

This clonotype was found a few times. This rearrangement joins TRBV10-3 to TRBJ2-1; D is perhaps TRBD2 (5 bases). With 1 base removed from V and 0 bases from J, the gap between germline ends came to 16 bases. Germline V gene lookup returns CDR1 ENHRY and CDR2 SYGVKD. CDR3 length: 18 residues. Here the CDR3 DNA reads TGTGCCATCAGTGAGTATGGTAGCGCCGCTTCCTCCTACAATGAGCAGTTCTTC. It is translated as CAISEYGSAASSYNEQFF.

J is TRBJ2-7 and V is TRBV5-1; a weak D match, TRBD1 (5 bases). The CDR3 length is 14 residues. Trimming took off 2 bases at V and 2 bases at J, with 11 bases between the two ends. CDR1 is SGHRS and CDR2 is YFSETQ in the germline V gene. CDR3 in amino acids: CASSLRQPAYEQYF. DNA of the CDR3: TGCGCCAGCAGCTTACGACAGCCGGCCTACGAGCAGTACTTC.

This clonotype was recorded at least ten times. J is TRBJ2-7 and V is TRBV11-3, with 9 bases matching TRBD1. The germline V gene encodes CDR1 SGHNT and CDR2 YENEEA. Losses at the gene ends were 5 bases for V and 2 bases for J; bases not matched to a gene: 10. The CDR3 spans 16 residues. In DNA, the CDR3 is TGTGCCAGCAGCACTTCTTCGGGACAGGGAGCCTACGAGCAGTACTTC. As protein: CASSTSSGQGAYEQYF.

The V and J genes are TRBV7-2 and TRBJ2-5; TRBD2 aligns across 16 bases. Germline trimming cut 6 bases from V and 3 bases from J; bases unmatched to any gene: 7. The CDR3 is made up of 17 amino acids. Germline V gene data show CDR1 as SGHTA and CDR2 as FQGNSA. This CDR3 is CASRPGTSGGAKETQYF. The CDR3 DNA sequence: TGTGCCAGCAGACCCGGGACTAGCGGGGGGGCAAAAGAGACCCAGTACTTC. The full variable domain, rest sourced from reference TRBV7-2 and TRBJ2-5, is GAGVSQSPSNKVTEKGKDVELRCDPISGHTALYWYRQSLGQGLEFLIYFQGNSAPDKSGLPSDRFSAERTGGSVSTLTIQRTQQEDSAVYLCASRPGTSGGAKETQYFGPGTRLLVL.

This clonotype was picked up a small number of times. J is TRBJ1-2 and V is TRBV15, with 7 bases identical to TRBD1. The CDR3 is 15 amino acids. V gave up 3 bases and J gave up 7 bases; unmatched junction bases: 11. CDR1 is LNHNV and CDR2 is YYDKDF in the germline V gene (reference sequence). The CDR3 here is CATSSSFDRESGYTF. The CDR3 DNA follows: TGTGCCACCAGCAGTTCTTTCGACAGGGAGAGTGGCTACACCTTC.

The J gene is TRBJ2-1, the V gene TRBV7-9; D might be TRBD1 (5 bases). The V gene lost 5 bases and the J gene lost 8 bases, with 13 bases spanning the gap. The CDR3 contains 13 residues. Germline CDR1 is SEHNR and CDR2 is FQNEAQ (reference sequence). DNA for the CDR3: TGTGCCAGCAGCCCTTCAGGGTTCCATGAGCAGTTCTTC. Encoded protein: CASSPSGFHEQFF.

The genes are TRBV29-1 and TRBJ2-5; D is possibly TRBD2 (6 bases). This CDR3 spans 16 amino acids. V lost 4 bases and J lost 2, with 20 bases in between. CDR1 and CDR2 from the germline V gene are SQVTM and ANQGSEA. The CDR3 loop reads CSVGSVGGGPQETQYF. CDR3 DNA: TGCAGCGTTGGTTCTGTGGGGGGAGGTCCACAAGAGACCCAGTACTTC.

The chain uses TRBV14 and TRBJ2-7, with D tentatively TRBD2 (6 bases). Germline CDR1 is SGHDN and CDR2 is FVKESK. Trimming stripped 0 bases from V and 7 bases from J, with 16 bases between. The CDR3 length is 15 residues. The CDR3 protein is CASSQDRGASREQYF. As DNA, the CDR3 is TGTGCCAGCAGCCAAGATCGCGGGGCCTCGAGGGAGCAGTACTTC.

The chain carries TRBV6-2 or TRBV6-3 and TRBJ2-7, with D maybe TRBD2 (5 bases). In germline, CDR1 is MNHEY, CDR2 SVGEGT. The CDR3 covers 15 residues. V shed 7 bases and J shed 3 bases, with 19 bases lying between them. DNA of the CDR3: TGTGCCAGCATTAACTTCCCGGACTCCTACTACGAGCAGTACTTC. Its protein product is CASINFPDSYYEQYF.

This chain's CDR3 is CASSEGGSFEQYF. For the CDR3, the DNA is TGTGCCAGCAGTGAAGGGGGCAGTTTCGAGCAGTACTTC. The chain joins TRBV6-1 to TRBJ2-7; possible D gene TRBD1, 5 bases. Germline CDR1 MNHNS, CDR2 SASEGT. This CDR3 has 13 amino acids. With 1 base removed from V and 6 bases from J, the gap between germline ends came to 10 bases.

The V gene is TRBV2, the J gene TRBJ2-3; TRBD2 is a possible D gene (6 bases). Trimming pared 3 bases from V and 4 bases from J, leaving 11 bases between. The CDR3 is 14 residues long. The germline V gene encodes CDR1 SNHLY and CDR2 FYNNEI. For the CDR3, the DNA is TGTGCCAGCAGTGAGGGGAGGAGGGCAGATACGCAGTATTTT. Translated: CASSEGRRADTQYF.